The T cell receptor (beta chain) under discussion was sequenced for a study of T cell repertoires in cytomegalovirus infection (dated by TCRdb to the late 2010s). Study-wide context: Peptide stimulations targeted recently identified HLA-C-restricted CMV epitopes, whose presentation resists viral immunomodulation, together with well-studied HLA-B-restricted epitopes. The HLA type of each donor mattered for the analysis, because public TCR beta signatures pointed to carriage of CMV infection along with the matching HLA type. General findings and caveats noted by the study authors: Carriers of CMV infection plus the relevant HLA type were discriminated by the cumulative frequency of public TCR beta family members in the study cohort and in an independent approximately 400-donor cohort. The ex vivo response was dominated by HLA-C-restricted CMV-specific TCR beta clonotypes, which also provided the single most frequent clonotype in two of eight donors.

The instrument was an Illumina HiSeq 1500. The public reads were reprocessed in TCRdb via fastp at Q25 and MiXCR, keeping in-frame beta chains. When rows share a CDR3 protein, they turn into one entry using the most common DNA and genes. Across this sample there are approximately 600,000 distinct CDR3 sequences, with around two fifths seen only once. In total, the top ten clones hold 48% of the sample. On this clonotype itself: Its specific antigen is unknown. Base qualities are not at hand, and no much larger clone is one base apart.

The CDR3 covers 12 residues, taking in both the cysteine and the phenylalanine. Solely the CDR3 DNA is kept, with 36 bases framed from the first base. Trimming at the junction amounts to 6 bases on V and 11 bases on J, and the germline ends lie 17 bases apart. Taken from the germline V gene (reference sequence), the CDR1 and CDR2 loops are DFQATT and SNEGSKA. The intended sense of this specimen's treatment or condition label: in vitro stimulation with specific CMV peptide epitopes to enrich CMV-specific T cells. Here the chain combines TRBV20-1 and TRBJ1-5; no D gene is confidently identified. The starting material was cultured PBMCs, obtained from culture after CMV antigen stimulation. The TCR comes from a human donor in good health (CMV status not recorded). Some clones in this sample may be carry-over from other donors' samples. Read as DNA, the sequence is TGCAGTGCCGGGAGGGCCCCCTCTGCCCAGCATTTT. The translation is CSAGRAPSAQHF.